This is a list of T cell receptor beta chains from one sample in a study of blood T cell repertoires in COVID-19. TCRdb's table, derived via immunoSEQ multiplex PCR, lists solely in-frame clones and lacks some. Of about 260,000 clones listed, around 93% were seen once; the top ten hold roughly 2.8%. The sequenced material came from PBMCs or T cells enriched from blood (not recorded which). The receptors shown here come from a man aged 35 to 55 who had been exposed to COVID-19. CDR3s include the opening cysteine and the closing phenylalanine or tryptophan. The D gene is left open where the match is weak. Size values are once, few and many counts, or a class for expanded clones, and some rows have none.

clone size: -; J gene: TRBJ1-2; D gene: -; V gene: TRBV28; CDR3 protein: CASSLRQDYGYTF
clone size: -; J gene: TRBJ1-5; D gene: -; V gene: TRBV18; CDR3 protein: CASSPSNGNQPQHF
clone size: -; J gene: TRBJ2-1; D gene: TRBD2; V gene: TRBV27; CDR3 protein: CASSLGLAGDEQFF
clone size: -; J gene: TRBJ2-7; D gene: -; V gene: TRBV3-1/TRBV3-2; CDR3 protein: CASSQLSFHEQYF
clone size: -; J gene: TRBJ1-5; D gene: TRBD1; V gene: TRBV2; CDR3 protein: CASSRTGYGQPQHF
clone size: -; J gene: TRBJ1-4; D gene: -; V gene: TRBV10-3; CDR3 protein: CAISGSGGEKLFF
clone size: -; J gene: TRBJ1-5; D gene: -; V gene: TRBV5-6; CDR3 protein: CASTRFPMEGGNQPQHF
clone size: -; J gene: TRBJ2-7; D gene: TRBD2; V gene: TRBV5-1; CDR3 protein: CASSFASGYYEQYF
clone size: -; J gene: TRBJ2-7; D gene: -; V gene: TRBV18; CDR3 protein: CASSPASSTYEQYF
clone size: -; J gene: TRBJ1-1; D gene: -; V gene: TRBV19; CDR3 protein: CASSILAGANPEAFF
clone size: -; J gene: TRBJ1-3; D gene: TRBD1; V gene: TRBV18; CDR3 protein: CASSLGAQGTGNTIYF
clone size: -; J gene: TRBJ2-1; D gene: -; V gene: TRBV7-2; CDR3 protein: CASSSSGTAGYNEQFF
clone size: -; J gene: TRBJ2-5; D gene: TRBD2; V gene: TRBV3-1/TRBV3-2; CDR3 protein: CASSHLTTSFTQETQYF
clone size: -; J gene: TRBJ2-1; D gene: TRBD2; V gene: TRBV7-3; CDR3 protein: CASSLLAENSNEQFF
clone size: -; J gene: TRBJ1-6; D gene: -; V gene: TRBV27; CDR3 protein: CASSLGDRRIRSPLHF
clone size: -; J gene: TRBJ2-7; D gene: TRBD1; V gene: TRBV2; CDR3 protein: CASTPPGTASYEQYF
clone size: -; J gene: TRBJ2-7; D gene: TRBD2; V gene: TRBV6-2/TRBV6-3; CDR3 protein: CASSSLGTSGRLEQYF
clone size: once; J gene: TRBJ2-7; D gene: TRBD2; V gene: TRBV28; CDR3 protein: CASSFASGRDEQYF
clone size: -; J gene: TRBJ1-2; D gene: -; V gene: TRBV7-2; CDR3 protein: CASSLAGADYGYTF
clone size: -; J gene: TRBJ1-2; D gene: TRBD1; V gene: TRBV19; CDR3 protein: CASRFSGQGVGYTF
clone size: -; J gene: TRBJ2-5; D gene: -; V gene: TRBV28; CDR3 protein: CASSFSAEPKTQYF